Sequencing of this T cell receptor beta chain was carried out in a study of T-cell reconstitution after alpha-beta-depleted transplantation in children. Of note for this clonotype: No antigen is known for it.

Germline lookup yields CDR1 SQVTM and CDR2 ANQGSEA. CDR3 length: 14 residues. Trimming left V 1 base short and J 3 bases short, with 13 bases between. Preparation of the TCRbeta library used unique molecular identifiers. TCRdb passed the PCR reads through MiXCR, listing each CDR3 protein once. The sample lists about 980,000 distinct CDR3 sequences, less than 30% occurring once. Study-wide points: Alpha-beta T cells about two months after transplant reportedly derived from several hundred expanded graft clones. Fresh T-cell production supplied most of the T-cell counts and diversity seen one year after transplant.

The sequence was obtained from a boy younger than two who had a stem cell transplant for SCID, so the T cells may come from the graft donor. The chain joins TRBV29-1 to TRBJ2-7; the D is unclear. The sequences come from PBMCs, mostly from graft donor cells, collected 360 days after TCRalphabeta/CD19-depleted stem cell transplant. In DNA, the CDR3 is TGCAGCGTTGAAGTTTGGGCAGGCGGCTACGAGCAGTACTTC. This sequence encodes CSVEVWAGGYEQYF.